This is a list of T cell receptor beta chains from one sample in a study of T-cell reconstitution after alpha-beta-depleted transplantation in children. TCRdb fed the PCR reads into MiXCR, producing one record per CDR3 protein. Of 500,000 to 750,000 distinct CDR3 sequences in the sample, approximately 12% were seen once. The material was PBMCs, mostly from graft donor cells, obtained 360 days after TCRalphabeta/CD19-depleted stem cell transplant. These receptors were taken from a male patient aged 10 to 17 who had a stem cell transplant for acute myeloid leukemia, so the T cells may come from the graft donor. The CDR3 runs from the conserved cysteine through the conserved F or W. A D gene is named only where the DNA matches it firmly. Size tells how often a clone was seen (once, few, many) or the class of an expanded clone, and some rows leave it out.

d_gene	v_gene	len	abundance	j_gene	CDR3aa	CDR3nt
TRBD2	TRBV4-2	15	many	TRBJ2-1	CASSQPLAGGNEQFF	TGTGCCAGCAGCCAACCCCTAGCGGGAGGGAATGAGCAGTTCTTC
-	TRBV7-2	14	few	TRBJ2-3	CASSLATGTDTQYF	TGTGCCAGCAGCTTAGCTACAGGCACAGATACGCAGTATTTT
-	TRBV29-1	15	many	TRBJ2-6	CSVVKVSSGANVLTF	TGCAGCGTTGTTAAGGTTAGCTCTGGGGCCAACGTCCTGACTTTC
TRBD1	TRBV7-2	16	-	TRBJ2-3	CASSPVGTVVTDTQYF	TGTGCCAGCAGCCCCGTCGGGACAGTCGTCACAGATACGCAGTATTTT
-	TRBV20-1	12	few	TRBJ2-6	CSARRGANVLTF	TGCAGTGCCCGGAGGGGGGCCAACGTCCTGACTTTC
TRBD1	TRBV4-2	16	-	TRBJ2-2	CASSQDDRGRAGELFF	TGTGCCAGCAGCCAAGATGACAGGGGGCGGGCCGGGGAGCTGTTTTTT
TRBD2	TRBV18	19	-	TRBJ2-1	CASSPPNPAGGPSGNEQFF	TGTGCCAGCTCACCACCGAATCCAGCGGGAGGGCCAAGTGGCAATGAGCAGTTCTTC
TRBD2	TRBV7-3	17	few	TRBJ2-1	CASSPMRGGRYYNEQFF	TGTGCCAGCAGCCCGATGCGGGGCGGGAGGTACTACAATGAGCAGTTCTTC
TRBD2	TRBV7-3	19	-	TRBJ2-2	CASSSPLAGVLGNTGELFF	TGTGCCAGCAGCTCCCCTCTAGCGGGAGTATTGGGAAACACCGGGGAGCTGTTTTTT
TRBD2	TRBV3-1	17	-	TRBJ2-1	CASSPLAGVYSYNEQFF	TGTGCCAGCAGCCCCCTAGCGGGAGTATATTCCTACAATGAGCAGTTCTTC
TRBD2	TRBV5-1	15	-	TRBJ2-3	CASSSRTSGMRTQYF	TGCGCCAGCAGCAGCCGGACTAGCGGCATGCGTACGCAGTATTTT
-	TRBV5-1	13	few	TRBJ2-1	CASRHKTYNEQFF	TGCGCCAGCCGTCATAAAACCTACAATGAGCAGTTCTTC